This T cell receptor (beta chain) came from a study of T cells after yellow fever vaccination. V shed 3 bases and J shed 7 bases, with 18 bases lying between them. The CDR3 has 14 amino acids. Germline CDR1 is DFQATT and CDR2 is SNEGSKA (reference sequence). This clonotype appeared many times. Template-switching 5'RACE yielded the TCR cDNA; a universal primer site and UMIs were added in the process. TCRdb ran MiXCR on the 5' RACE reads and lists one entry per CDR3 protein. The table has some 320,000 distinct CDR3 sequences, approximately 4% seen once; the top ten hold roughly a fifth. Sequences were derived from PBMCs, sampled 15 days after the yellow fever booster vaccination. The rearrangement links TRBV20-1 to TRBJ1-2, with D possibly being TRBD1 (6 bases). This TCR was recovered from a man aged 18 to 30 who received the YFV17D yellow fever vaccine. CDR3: CSASVTGHFSGYTF. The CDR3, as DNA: TGCAGTGCTAGCGTTACGGGACACTTCTCTGGCTACACCTTC.